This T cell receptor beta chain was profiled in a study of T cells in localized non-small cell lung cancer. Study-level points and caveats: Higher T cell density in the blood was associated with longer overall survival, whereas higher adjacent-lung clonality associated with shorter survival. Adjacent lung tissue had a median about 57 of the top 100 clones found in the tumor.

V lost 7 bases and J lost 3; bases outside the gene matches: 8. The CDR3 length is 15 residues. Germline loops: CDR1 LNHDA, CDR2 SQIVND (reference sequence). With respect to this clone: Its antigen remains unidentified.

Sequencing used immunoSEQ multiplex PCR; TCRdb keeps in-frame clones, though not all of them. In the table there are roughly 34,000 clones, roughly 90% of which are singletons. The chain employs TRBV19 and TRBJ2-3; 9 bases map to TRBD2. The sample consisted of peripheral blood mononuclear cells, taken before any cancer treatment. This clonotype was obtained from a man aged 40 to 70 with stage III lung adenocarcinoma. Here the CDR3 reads CASTPQRGATDTQYF. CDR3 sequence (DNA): TGTGCCAGTACTCCTCAGCGGGGGGCAACAGATACGCAGTATTTT. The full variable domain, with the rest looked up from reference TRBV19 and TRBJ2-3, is DGGITQSPKYLFRKEGQNVTLSCEQNLNHDAMYWYRQDPGQGLRLIYYSQIVNDFQKGDIAEGYSVSREKKESFPLTVTSAQKNPTAFYLCASTPQRGATDTQYFGPGTRLTVL.